Listed below are T cell receptor beta chains from one sample, sequenced in a study of naive and memory T cell subsets. From the 5' RACE reads, TCRdb called clonotypes with MiXCR, one entry per CDR3 protein. The table records 50,000 or so distinct CDR3 sequences, under 8.5% of them present only once. All receptors come from a male donor in good health. The CDR3 runs from the conserved cysteine through the conserved F or W. The order of the fields is V gene, J gene, clone size, CDR3 length, D gene, CDR3 DNA, CDR3 protein. The D gene is left open where the match is weak. The size entry is marked missing in some rows and otherwise reads once, few, many or a size class.

>TRBV29-1|TRBJ2-1|few|14|-
TGCAGCGTTGACGACAGCGTCTCCTACAATGAGCAGTTCTTC
CSVDDSVSYNEQFF
>TRBV15|TRBJ1-1|few|13|-
TGTGCCACCAGCAGCGGCGGCAACACTGAAGCTTTCTTT
CATSSGGNTEAFF
>TRBV29-1|TRBJ1-2|many|12|-
TGCAGCGTTGAGGGGCAGCCTTATGGCTACACCTTC
CSVEGQPYGYTF
>TRBV5-1|TRBJ2-1|few|15|TRBD1
TGCGCCAGCAGCTCGGACAGGAGCTCCTACAATGAGCAGTTCTTC
CASSSDRSSYNEQFF
>TRBV12-3/TRBV12-4|TRBJ1-1|few|14|TRBD1
TGTGCCAGCAGCCGCGACAGGGGGAGGACTGAAGCTTTCTTT
CASSRDRGRTEAFF
>TRBV5-4|TRBJ2-1|few|16|TRBD2
TGTGCCAGCAGCCCGATGGTGGGAGGGATGGGCGATGAGCAGTTCTTC
CASSPMVGGMGDEQFF
>TRBV2|TRBJ2-7|many|12|-
TGTGCCAACAGAGCGGATACCTACGAGCAGTACTTC
CANRADTYEQYF
>TRBV2|TRBJ2-7|many|14|-
TGTGCCAGCAGTGAAAACAGGGTGGTCTACGAGCAGTACTTC
CASSENRVVYEQYF
>TRBV20-1|TRBJ2-7|many|15|TRBD2
TGCAGTGCCAGGCGGAGCGGGAGAAGTCTGTACGAGCAGTACTTC
CSARRSGRSLYEQYF
>TRBV4-1|TRBJ2-7|many|14|-
TGCGCCAGCAGCCAGGGGCTAGACCTCTACGAGCAGTACTTC
CASSQGLDLYEQYF
>TRBV29-1|TRBJ2-1|few|12|-
TGCAGCTCCCGCAGGTCCAGCAATGAGCAGTTCTTC
CSSRRSSNEQFF
>TRBV19|TRBJ1-5|-|17|-
TGTGCCAGTAGTATCATAGGGGGAAGATATAGCAATCAGCCCCAGCATTTT
CASSIIGGRYSNQPQHF
>TRBV5-1|TRBJ1-1|many|15|TRBD1
TGCGCCAGCAGCAAGACCCACGACAGGGTGACTGAAGCTTTCTTT
CASSKTHDRVTEAFF
>TRBV6-5|TRBJ1-2|-|14|-
TGTGCCACTGGGGGGGGGCGCCGAGACTATGGCTACACCTTC
CATGGGRRDYGYTF
>TRBV6-5|TRBJ2-7|-|14|-
TGTGCCAGCAGCCCGGGACATCAGTCCTACGAGCAGTACTTC
CASSPGHQSYEQYF
>TRBV7-2|TRBJ2-5|-|14|TRBD2
TGTGCCAGCAGCTTGACTAGCGTACAAGAGACCCAGTACTTC
CASSLTSVQETQYF
>TRBV27|TRBJ1-1|few|13|-
TGTGCCAGCAGTTCGGGGGTGAGAACTGAAGCTTTCTTT
CASSSGVRTEAFF